This T cell receptor beta chain was sequenced in a study of Graves' ophthalmopathy and Graves' hyperthyroidism. CDR1 MNHEY and CDR2 SVGAGI come from the germline V gene. The CDR3 contains 15 residues. The V end lost 10 bases, the J end lost 2 bases, and 20 bases lay between the germline ends. Amplified material comprised TCR beta CDR3 regions derived from RNA transcripts. Following a first-round RT-PCR that used HTBI primers, a second-round multiplex PCR was carried out. TCRdb independently ran MiXCR on the multiplex PCR reads; one entry per CDR3 protein. The table has about 400,000 distinct CDR3 sequences, 15% to 20% seen once. In its sample, this clonotype was seen many times.

This sequence joins TRBV6-5 and TRBJ2-5, with D maybe TRBD2 (5 bases). This clonotype was obtained from a woman between 18 and 29 years old with Graves' ophthalmopathy. The sample was peripheral blood. The CDR3 DNA is TGTGCCATTAGTTACGGTTCGGGAATTCAAGAGACCCAGTACTTC. Its translation: CAISYGSGIQETQYF.